This entry lists 3 T cell receptor beta chains sequenced from one sample in a study of identical twins. TCRdb used MiXCR to reprocess the 5' RACE reads, holding one entry per CDR3 protein. This table has approximately 220,000 distinct CDR3 sequences, around 10% appearing once. The sequenced sample consisted of memory (CD45RO+) T cells sorted from blood. These receptors all stem from a woman aged 18-30 years in good health.

This clonotype was found a few times. The rearrangement uses TRBV2 and TRBJ1-6; D not certain. The V gene lost 7 bases and the J gene lost 6 bases, with 13 bases spanning the gap. Germline V lookup: CDR1 SNHLY, CDR2 FYNNEI. The length of the CDR3 is 14 residues. CDR3 bases: TGTGCCAGCACGGACTCGATGAGTAATTCACCCCTCCACTTT. Amino acids: CASTDSMSNSPLHF.

The chain uses TRBV12-3 or TRBV12-4 and TRBJ2-1; 7 nucleotides align to TRBD1. There are 13 residues in the CDR3. Germline trimming cut 6 bases from V and 3 bases from J; bases unmatched to any gene: 2. DNA for the CDR3: TGTGCCAGCAGCCGACAGGGCTACAATGAGCAGTTCTTC. The encoded protein is CASSRQGYNEQFF.

This clonotype showed up just a few times. The CDR3 loop reads CSAIAFGQSSYEQYF. The CDR3 nucleotides are TGCAGTGCTATAGCCTTCGGGCAGAGCTCCTACGAGCAGTACTTC. The J gene is TRBJ2-7, the V gene TRBV20-1; unclear D gene. V lost 4 bases to trimming and J lost 0 bases, with 16 bases between them. CDR1 and CDR2 from the germline V gene are DFQATT and SNEGSKA (reference sequence). The CDR3 spans 15 residues.